This entry is about one T cell receptor (beta chain). Its antigen remains unidentified. The germline V gene has CDR1 SGHTA and CDR2 FQGNSA. This CDR3 contains 15 residues. V lost 2 bases to trimming and J lost 6 bases, with 16 bases between them. Use of 60 Vbeta and 13 Jbeta primers characterized the PCR. Assay used: immunoSEQ multiplex PCR; TCRdb lists only in-frame clones, some missing. The sample contains about 140,000 clones, approximately 84% of which appear only once. The data stem from a study of cytomegalovirus exposure and HLA in healthy donors. Study-wide findings and caveats: Judged likely to be a sequencing artifact was a cluster of highly shared sequence variants.

Sequencing was performed on PBMCs. This clonotype was obtained from a woman aged 55-69 years in good health and CMV-seropositive. This chain connects TRBV7-2 to TRBJ1-2; TRBD1 might be the D (5 bases). DNA of the CDR3: TGTGCCAGCAGCTTACCACCGGGACTGGGAGATGGCTACACCTTC. Translating it yields CASSLPPGLGDGYTF.